This TCR beta chain stems from a study of T-cell reconstitution after alpha-beta-depleted transplantation in children. In this sample, this clonotype turned up many times. The antigen is not known. Library preparation (for TCRbeta) was performed with unique molecular identifiers. TCRdb called the PCR reads again in MiXCR, with one record for every CDR3 protein. This table has 85,000 to 120,000 distinct CDR3 sequences, over 6% appearing once. The V gene lost 0 bases and the J gene lost 5 bases, with 9 bases spanning the gap. CDR3 length: 14 amino acids. Germline CDR1 and CDR2: SGHRS and YFSETQ. Study-wide results and limits: One year after transplant, T-cell counts and diversity came mostly from newly produced T cells.

This rearrangement joins TRBV5-1 to TRBJ2-1; D uncertain. This sample comprised PBMCs, obtained before TCRalphabeta/CD19-depleted stem cell transplant. This receptor was identified in a boy between 2 and 10 years old with acute lymphoblastic leukemia, due to receive a stem cell transplant. The CDR3 sequence: CASSLGSLNNEQFF. For the CDR3, the DNA is TGCGCCAGCAGCTTGGGATCCCTTAACAATGAGCAGTTCTTC.